A single TCR beta chain is shown here with its context. Using immunoSEQ multiplex PCR, the repertoire was profiled, and TCRdb retains in-frame clones only, with some absent. The table lists approximately 1.5 million clones, about 98% of them singletons, with about 0.45% in the top ten. This specimen belongs to a study of shared clonotypes between healthy human individuals. Across the study: Contributing individuals were a couple of females and three males aged 18 to 49.

Germline lookup yields CDR1 SGDLS and CDR2 YYNGEE. CDR3 length: 16 residues. V was trimmed by 0 bases and J by 3 bases, leaving 13 bases between them. The sequenced sample was naive CD4+ T cells sorted from blood. Subset denoted: CD45RA+ positively selected. The chain links TRBV9 to TRBJ1-3; maybe TRBD1 (5 bases). The source of this sequence is a man between 25 and 39 years old in good health. DNA of the CDR3: TGTGCCAGCAGCGTAGGGGGGATCGACCTTGGAAACACCATATATTTT. Translating gives CASSVGGIDLGNTIYF.